This TCR beta chain was observed in a study of regulatory T cells in long-lasting Graves disease. The sample's time point: newly diagnosed GD, antithyroid drugs for less than 3 months. RNA extracted from PBMCs served as the sequencing template. Into tubes containing EDTA, about 9 milliliters of peripheral blood were drawn. The CDR3 totals 18 residues. The germline V and J ends were trimmed by 5 bases and 0 bases, with 20 bases remaining between them. Building the TCR beta libraries relied on iRepertoire HTBI primers, and CDR3 regions underwent Arm-PCR. Per the original data handling: The identification of 62 TRBV and some 13 TRBJ segments was made across samples. One entry per CDR3 protein, called by TCRdb with MiXCR from the multiplex PCR reads. V and J calls and clone size were set by TCRdb, not the authors. The table has fewer than 650,000 distinct CDR3 sequences, 16% seen once. The table lists this clonotype with many counts.

This sample was also put to use in a study of T cells in Graves' hyperthyroidism and ophthalmopathy. From that paper: In the blood, most expanded thyroid clonotypes above 0.001 appeared as well.

The TCR originated in a man aged 18 to 29 with Graves disease. This specimen was peripheral blood mononuclear cells (PBMCs), taken at new diagnosis, from a patient treated with antithyroid drugs. The chain has TRBV12-3 or TRBV12-4 and TRBJ1-5; D gene uncertain. For the CDR3, the DNA is TGTGCCAGCAGTAGGAGGGCAGGTCGATCGGTTAGCAATCAGCCCCAGCATTTT. As protein: CASSRRAGRSVSNQPQHF.